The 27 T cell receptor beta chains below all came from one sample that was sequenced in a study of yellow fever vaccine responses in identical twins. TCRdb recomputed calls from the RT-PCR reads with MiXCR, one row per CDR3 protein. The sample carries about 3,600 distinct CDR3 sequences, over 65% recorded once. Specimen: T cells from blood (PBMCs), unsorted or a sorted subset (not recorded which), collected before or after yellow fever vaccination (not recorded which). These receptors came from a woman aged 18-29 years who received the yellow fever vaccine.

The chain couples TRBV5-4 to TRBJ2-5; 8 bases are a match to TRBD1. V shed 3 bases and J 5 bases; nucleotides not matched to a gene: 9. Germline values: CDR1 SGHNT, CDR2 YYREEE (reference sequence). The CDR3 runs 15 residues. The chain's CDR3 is CASSSSGTGVETQYF. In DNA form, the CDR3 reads TGTGCCAGCAGCTCCTCCGGGACAGGAGTGGAGACCCAGTACTTC.

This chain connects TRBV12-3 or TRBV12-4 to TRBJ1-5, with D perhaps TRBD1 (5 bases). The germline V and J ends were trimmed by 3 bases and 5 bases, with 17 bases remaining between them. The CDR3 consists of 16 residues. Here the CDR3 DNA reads TGTGCCAGCAGTTTTAGTATTGGGGCGGAAGATCAGCCCCAGCATTTT. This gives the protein CASSFSIGAEDQPQHF.

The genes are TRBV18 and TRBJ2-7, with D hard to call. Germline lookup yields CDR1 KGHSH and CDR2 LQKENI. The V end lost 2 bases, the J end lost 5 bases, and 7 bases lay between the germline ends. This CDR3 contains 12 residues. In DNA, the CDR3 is TGTGCCAGCTCACCAGTGACAAACGAGCAGTACTTC. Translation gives CASSPVTNEQYF.

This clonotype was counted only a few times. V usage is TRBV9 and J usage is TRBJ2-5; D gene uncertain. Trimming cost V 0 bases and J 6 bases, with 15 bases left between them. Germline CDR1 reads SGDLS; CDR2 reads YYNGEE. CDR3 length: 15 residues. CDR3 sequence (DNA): TGTGCCAGCAGCGTAGTCCCAGGAAAAGTACAGACCCAGTACTTC. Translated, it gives CASSVVPGKVQTQYF.

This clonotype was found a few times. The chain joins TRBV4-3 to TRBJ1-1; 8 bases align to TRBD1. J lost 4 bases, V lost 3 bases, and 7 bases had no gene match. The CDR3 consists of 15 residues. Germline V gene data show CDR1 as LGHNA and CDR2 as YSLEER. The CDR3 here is CASSQDRDGGTEAFF. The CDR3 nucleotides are TGCGCCAGCAGCCAGGACAGGGATGGGGGCACTGAAGCTTTCTTT.

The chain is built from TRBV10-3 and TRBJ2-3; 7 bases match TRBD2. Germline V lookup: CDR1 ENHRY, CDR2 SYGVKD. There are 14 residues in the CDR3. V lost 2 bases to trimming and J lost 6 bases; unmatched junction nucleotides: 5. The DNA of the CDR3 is TGTGCCATCAGTGAGGGGCGGGAGACTGATACGCAGTATTTT. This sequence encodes CAISEGRETDTQYF.

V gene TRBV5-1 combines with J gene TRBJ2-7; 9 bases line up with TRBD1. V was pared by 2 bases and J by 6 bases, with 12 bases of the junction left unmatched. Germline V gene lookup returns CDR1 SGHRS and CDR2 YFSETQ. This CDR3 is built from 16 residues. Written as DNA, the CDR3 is TGCGCCAGCAGCTTTTCTACAGGACAGGGGAGGTTCGAGCAGTACTTC. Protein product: CASSFSTGQGRFEQYF.

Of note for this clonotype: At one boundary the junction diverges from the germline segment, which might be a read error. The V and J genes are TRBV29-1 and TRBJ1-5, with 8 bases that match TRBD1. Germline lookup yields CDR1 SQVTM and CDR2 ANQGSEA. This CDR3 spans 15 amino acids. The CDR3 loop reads CSVEDGTGGNQPQHF. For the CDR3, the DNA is TGCAGCGTGGAAGACGGAACAGGGGGTAATCAGCCCCAGCATTTT.

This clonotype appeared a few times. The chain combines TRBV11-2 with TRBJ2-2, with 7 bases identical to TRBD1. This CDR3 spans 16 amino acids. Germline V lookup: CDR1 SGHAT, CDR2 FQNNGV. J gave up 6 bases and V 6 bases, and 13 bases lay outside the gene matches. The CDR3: CASRNRGPPRAGELFF. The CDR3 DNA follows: TGTGCCAGCAGAAACAGGGGTCCGCCTCGGGCCGGGGAGCTGTTTTTT.

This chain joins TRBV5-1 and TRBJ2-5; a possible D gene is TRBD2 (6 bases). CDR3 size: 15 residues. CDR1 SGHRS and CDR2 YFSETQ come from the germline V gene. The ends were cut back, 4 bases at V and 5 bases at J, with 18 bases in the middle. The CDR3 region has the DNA TGCGCCAGCAGCGGGGGGATGGAGGTGTGGGAGACCCAGTACTTC. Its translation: CASSGGMEVWETQYF.

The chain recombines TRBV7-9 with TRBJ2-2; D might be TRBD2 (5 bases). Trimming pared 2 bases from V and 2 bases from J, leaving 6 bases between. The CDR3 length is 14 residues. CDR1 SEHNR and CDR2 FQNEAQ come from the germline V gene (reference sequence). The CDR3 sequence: CASSLTGNTGELFF. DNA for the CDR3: TGTGCCAGCAGCTTAACGGGAAACACCGGGGAGCTGTTTTTT.

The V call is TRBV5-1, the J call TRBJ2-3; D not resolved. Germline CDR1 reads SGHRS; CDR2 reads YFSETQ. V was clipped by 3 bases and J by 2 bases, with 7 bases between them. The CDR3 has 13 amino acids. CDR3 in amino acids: CASSSTFTDTQYF. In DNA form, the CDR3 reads TGCGCCAGCAGCTCGACTTTCACAGATACGCAGTATTTT.

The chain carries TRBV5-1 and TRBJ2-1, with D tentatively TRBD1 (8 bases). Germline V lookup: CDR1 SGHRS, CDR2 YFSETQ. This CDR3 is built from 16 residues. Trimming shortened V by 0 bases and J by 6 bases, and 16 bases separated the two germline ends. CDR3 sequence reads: CASSLEDRGGVNEQFF. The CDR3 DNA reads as TGCGCCAGCAGCTTGGAAGACAGGGGAGGGGTCAATGAGCAGTTCTTC.

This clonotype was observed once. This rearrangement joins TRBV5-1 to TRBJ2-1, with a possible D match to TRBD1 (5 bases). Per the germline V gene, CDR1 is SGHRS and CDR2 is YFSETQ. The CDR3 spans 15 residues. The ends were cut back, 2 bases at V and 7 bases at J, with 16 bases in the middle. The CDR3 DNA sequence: TGCGCCAGCAGCTTAGGGGCTATCGGTCGGAATGAGCAGTTCTTC. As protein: CASSLGAIGRNEQFF.

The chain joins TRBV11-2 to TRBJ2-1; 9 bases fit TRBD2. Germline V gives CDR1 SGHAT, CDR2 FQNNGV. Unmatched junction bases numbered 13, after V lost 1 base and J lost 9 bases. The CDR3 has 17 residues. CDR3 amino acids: CASSLVPPGTSFPEQFF. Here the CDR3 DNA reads TGTGCCAGCAGCTTAGTTCCCCCCGGGACTAGCTTTCCTGAGCAGTTCTTC.

CDR3 region: CASSYSFGLTNEKLFF. CDR3 nucleotide sequence: TGTGCCAGCAGTTACTCTTTCGGACTGACTAATGAAAAACTGTTTTTT. The V call is TRBV6-5, the J call TRBJ1-4; D unclear. This CDR3 has 16 residues. CDR1 and CDR2 from the germline V gene are MNHEY and SVGAGI. V gave up 0 bases and J gave up 2 bases, with 10 bases separating them.

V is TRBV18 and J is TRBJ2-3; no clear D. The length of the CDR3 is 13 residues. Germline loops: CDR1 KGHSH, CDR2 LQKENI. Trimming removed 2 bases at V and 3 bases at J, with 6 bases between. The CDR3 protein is CASSPSLTDTQYF. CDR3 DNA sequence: TGTGCCAGCTCACCAAGTCTGACAGATACGCAGTATTTT.

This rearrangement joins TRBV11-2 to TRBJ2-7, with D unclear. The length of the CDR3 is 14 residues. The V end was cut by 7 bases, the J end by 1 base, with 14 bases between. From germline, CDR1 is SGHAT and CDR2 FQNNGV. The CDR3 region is CASTRPLGSYEQYF. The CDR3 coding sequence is TGTGCCAGCACCCGACCCCTGGGGTCCTACGAGCAGTACTTC.

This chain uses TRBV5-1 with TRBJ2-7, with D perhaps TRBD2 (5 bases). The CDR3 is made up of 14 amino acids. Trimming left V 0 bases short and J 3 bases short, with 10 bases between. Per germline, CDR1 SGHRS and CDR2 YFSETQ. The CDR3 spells CASSLGAGLYEQYF. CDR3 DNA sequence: TGCGCCAGCAGCTTGGGGGCAGGACTCTACGAGCAGTACTTC.

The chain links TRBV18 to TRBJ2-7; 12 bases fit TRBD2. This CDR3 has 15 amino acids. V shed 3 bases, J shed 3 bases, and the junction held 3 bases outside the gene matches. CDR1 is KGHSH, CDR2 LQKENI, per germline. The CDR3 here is CASSPLAGGHYEQYF. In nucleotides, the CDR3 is TGTGCCAGCTCACCCCTAGCGGGGGGGCACTACGAGCAGTACTTC.

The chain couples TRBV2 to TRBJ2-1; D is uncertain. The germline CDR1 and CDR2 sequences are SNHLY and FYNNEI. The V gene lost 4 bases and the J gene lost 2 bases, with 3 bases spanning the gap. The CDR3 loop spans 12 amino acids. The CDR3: CASSVPYNEQFF. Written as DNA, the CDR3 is TGTGCCAGCAGTGTCCCCTACAATGAGCAGTTCTTC.

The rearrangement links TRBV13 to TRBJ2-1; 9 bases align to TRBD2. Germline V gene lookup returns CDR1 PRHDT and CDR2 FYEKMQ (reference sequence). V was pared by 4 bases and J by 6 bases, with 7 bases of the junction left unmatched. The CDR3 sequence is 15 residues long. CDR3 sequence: CASSWTSDRPNEQFF. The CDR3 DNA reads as TGTGCCAGCAGCTGGACTAGCGATCGCCCCAATGAGCAGTTCTTC.

The CDR3 DNA reads TGTGCCAGCAGGAGAGGGACACCTGAAGGAAACACCATATATTTT. It codes for CASRRGTPEGNTIYF. This chain connects TRBV6-1 to TRBJ1-3; tentatively, D is TRBD1 (6 bases). The CDR3 spans 15 residues. With 6 bases removed from V and 4 bases from J, the gap between germline ends came to 16 bases. Germline V gives CDR1 MNHNS, CDR2 SASEGT.

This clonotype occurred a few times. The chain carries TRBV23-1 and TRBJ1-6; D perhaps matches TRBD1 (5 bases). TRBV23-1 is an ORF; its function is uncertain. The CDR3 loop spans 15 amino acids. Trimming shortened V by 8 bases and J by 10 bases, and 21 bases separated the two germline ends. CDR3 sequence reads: CASLKLGYRGSPLHF. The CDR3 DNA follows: TGCGCCAGCCTCAAGTTGGGGTACCGGGGCTCACCCCTCCACTTT.

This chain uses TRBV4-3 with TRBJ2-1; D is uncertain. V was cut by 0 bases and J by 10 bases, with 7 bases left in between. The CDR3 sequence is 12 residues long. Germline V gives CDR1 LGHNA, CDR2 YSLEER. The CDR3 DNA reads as TGCGCCAGCAGCCAAGAATTGGGGGAGCAGTTCTTC. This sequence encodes CASSQELGEQFF.

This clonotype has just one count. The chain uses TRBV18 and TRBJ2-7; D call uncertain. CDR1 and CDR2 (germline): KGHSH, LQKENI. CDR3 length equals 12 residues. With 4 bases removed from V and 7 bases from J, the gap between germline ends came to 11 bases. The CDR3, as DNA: TGTGCCAGCTCACGGCCCGGTGGGGAGCAGTACTTC. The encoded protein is CASSRPGGEQYF.

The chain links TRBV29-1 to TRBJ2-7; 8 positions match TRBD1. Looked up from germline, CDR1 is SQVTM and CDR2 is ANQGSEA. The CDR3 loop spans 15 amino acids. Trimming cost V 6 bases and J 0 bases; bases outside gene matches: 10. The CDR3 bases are TGCAGCGTCTGGACAGGGAGGAACCTCTCCTACGAGCAGTACTTC. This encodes CSVWTGRNLSYEQYF.